A selection of T cell receptor beta chains follows, all from one sample in a study of shared clonotypes between healthy human individuals. The data were produced by immunoSEQ multiplex PCR, yet TCRdb's version contains in-frame clones alone and is incomplete. Counted here are some 490,000 clones, 78% occurring once; the ten biggest clones make up around 12%. Sequencing was carried out using PBMCs. The receptor source for this set is a woman in her thirties or forties in good health. Some clones in this sample may be carry-over from other donors' samples. The CDR3 runs from the conserved cysteine through the conserved F or W. D genes are given only for firm matches. The size entry is marked missing in some rows and otherwise reads once, few, many or a size class.

j_call: TRBJ2-1
d_call: .
clone_size: once
v_call: TRBV7-8
cdr3_aa: CASSLMSAINEQFF
cdr3_nt: TGTGCCAGCAGCTTAATGTCTGCCATCAATGAGCAGTTCTTC

j_call: TRBJ2-7
d_call: .
clone_size: few
v_call: TRBV7-9
cdr3_aa: CASSPPPGQVKSYEQYF
cdr3_nt: TGTGCCAGCAGCCCACCCCCAGGTCAGGTCAAGTCCTACGAGCAGTACTTC

j_call: TRBJ1-3
d_call: .
clone_size: .
v_call: TRBV5-8
cdr3_aa: CASSFRGTTGNTIYF
cdr3_nt: TGTGCCAGCAGCTTTCGGGGGACTACTGGAAACACCATATATTTT

j_call: TRBJ1-2
d_call: .
clone_size: .
v_call: TRBV11-1
cdr3_aa: CASSQNRDGGYTF
cdr3_nt: TGTGCCAGCAGCCAGAACCGGGATGGTGGCTACACCTTC

j_call: TRBJ2-3
d_call: .
clone_size: .
v_call: TRBV4-1
cdr3_aa: CASSQSTGGTAASTDTQYF
cdr3_nt: TGCGCCAGCAGCCAAAGTACCGGCGGGACTGCCGCTAGCACAGATACGCAGTATTTT

j_call: TRBJ2-5
d_call: TRBD1
clone_size: .
v_call: TRBV2
cdr3_aa: CASSWGQGETQYF
cdr3_nt: TGTGCCAGCAGTTGGGGACAGGGGGAGACCCAGTACTTC

j_call: TRBJ2-5
d_call: TRBD2
clone_size: .
v_call: TRBV6-1
cdr3_aa: CASSAAGGEETQYF
cdr3_nt: TGTGCCAGCAGCGCAGCTGGGGGGGAAGAGACCCAGTACTTC

j_call: TRBJ2-7
d_call: TRBD2
clone_size: once
v_call: TRBV11-1
cdr3_aa: CASSFLAGEGYEQYF
cdr3_nt: TGTGCCAGCAGCTTTCTAGCGGGAGAGGGGTACGAGCAGTACTTC

j_call: TRBJ2-1
d_call: .
clone_size: once
v_call: TRBV5-6
cdr3_aa: CASIGGVEQFF
cdr3_nt: TGTGCCAGCATCGGAGGGGTCGAGCAGTTCTTC

j_call: TRBJ2-2
d_call: .
clone_size: many
v_call: TRBV27
cdr3_aa: CASSLSGDLDLLSNTGELFF
cdr3_nt: TGTGCCAGCAGTTTATCCGGGGATTTGGATCTCCTCTCGAACACCGGGGAGCTGTTTTTT

j_call: TRBJ2-1
d_call: TRBD1
clone_size: .
v_call: TRBV28
cdr3_aa: CASRIDRALNEQFF
cdr3_nt: TGTGCCAGCAGAATTGACAGGGCCCTCAATGAGCAGTTCTTC

j_call: TRBJ2-5
d_call: .
clone_size: .
v_call: TRBV28
cdr3_aa: CASSSRGETQYF
cdr3_nt: TGTGCCAGCAGTTCCCGGGGGGAGACCCAGTACTTC

j_call: TRBJ1-5
d_call: .
clone_size: many
v_call: TRBV27
cdr3_aa: CASSYGTENQPQHF
cdr3_nt: TGTGCCAGCAGTTACGGGACGGAGAATCAGCCCCAGCATTTT

j_call: TRBJ2-7
d_call: TRBD2
clone_size: many
v_call: TRBV9
cdr3_aa: CASSVEGGSPYEQYF
cdr3_nt: TGTGCCAGCAGCGTAGAGGGAGGGAGCCCCTACGAGCAGTACTTC

j_call: TRBJ2-1
d_call: .
clone_size: .
v_call: TRBV4-2
cdr3_aa: CASSQVFAGADEQFF
cdr3_nt: TGTGCCAGCAGCCAAGTGTTCGCCGGGGCCGATGAGCAGTTCTTC

j_call: TRBJ2-7
d_call: .
clone_size: .
v_call: TRBV28
cdr3_aa: CATQGGQNYEQYF
cdr3_nt: TGTGCCACGCAGGGGGGTCAGAACTACGAGCAGTACTTC

j_call: TRBJ1-5
d_call: .
clone_size: many
v_call: TRBV19
cdr3_aa: CASSIATRGQPQHF
cdr3_nt: TGTGCCAGTAGTATAGCTACCAGGGGTCAGCCCCAGCATTTT

j_call: TRBJ2-3
d_call: TRBD2
clone_size: .
v_call: TRBV11-2
cdr3_aa: CASSLWVAGKTDTQYF
cdr3_nt: TGTGCCAGCAGCCTCTGGGTAGCGGGAAAGACAGATACGCAGTATTTT

j_call: TRBJ1-1
d_call: TRBD1
clone_size: few
v_call: TRBV27
cdr3_aa: CASSLTGRAEAFF
cdr3_nt: TGTGCCAGCAGTCTGACAGGGAGAGCTGAAGCTTTCTTT

j_call: TRBJ2-3
d_call: .
clone_size: .
v_call: TRBV5-1
cdr3_aa: CASSPGQTGTDTQYF
cdr3_nt: TGCGCCAGCAGCCCAGGACAAACGGGCACAGATACGCAGTATTTT

j_call: TRBJ2-3
d_call: .
clone_size: .
v_call: TRBV7-2
cdr3_aa: CASSLEATGTDTQYF
cdr3_nt: TGTGCCAGCAGCTTAGAGGCTACAGGGACAGATACGCAGTATTTT

j_call: TRBJ2-1
d_call: .
clone_size: .
v_call: TRBV10-3
cdr3_aa: CAINSGAGYNEQFF
cdr3_nt: TGTGCCATCAATTCCGGGGCGGGCTACAATGAGCAGTTCTTC

j_call: TRBJ2-7
d_call: .
clone_size: .
v_call: TRBV7-8
cdr3_aa: CASSLRAYEQYF
cdr3_nt: TGTGCCAGCAGCTTACGAGCCTACGAGCAGTACTTC

j_call: TRBJ2-5
d_call: .
clone_size: .
v_call: TRBV19
cdr3_aa: CASSSTAGAMPQETQYF
cdr3_nt: TGTGCCAGTAGTTCCACGGCAGGGGCGATGCCCCAAGAGACCCAGTACTTC

j_call: TRBJ1-2
d_call: TRBD1
clone_size: .
v_call: TRBV10-3
cdr3_aa: CAISGKIGTGFGYTF
cdr3_nt: TGTGCCATCAGTGGGAAAATCGGGACAGGGTTTGGCTACACCTTC

j_call: TRBJ2-1
d_call: TRBD1
clone_size: .
v_call: TRBV11-2
cdr3_aa: CASSFTGELYNEQFF
cdr3_nt: TGTGCCAGCAGCTTTACAGGGGAACTCTACAATGAGCAGTTCTTC

j_call: TRBJ2-1
d_call: TRBD2
clone_size: .
v_call: TRBV7-9
cdr3_aa: CASSWPGGGLADYNEQFF
cdr3_nt: TGTGCCAGCAGCTGGCCCGGTGGGGGACTAGCGGATTACAATGAGCAGTTCTTC

j_call: TRBJ2-1
d_call: .
clone_size: .
v_call: TRBV15
cdr3_aa: CATRDYQSSYNEQFF
cdr3_nt: TGTGCCACCAGGGACTACCAAAGCTCCTACAATGAGCAGTTCTTC